Listed here are 26 T cell receptor beta chains from one sample, sequenced in a study of control samples from healthy donors and cancer patients. Here immunoSEQ multiplex PCR was the method, and the copy in TCRdb shows in-frame clones only, minus some. The data contain about 130,000 clones, around 92% of them singletons. The specimen sequenced was blood. The receptors shown here come from a woman between 50 and 59 years old in good health.

Notes on this clone: An end of the junction differs from the germline gene, which may be a read error. The V gene is TRBV5-1, the J gene TRBJ2-2; maybe TRBD2 (6 bases). CDR3 length equals 16 residues. Germline V gene lookup returns CDR1 SGHRS and CDR2 YFSETQ. The chain's CDR3 is CASSPTSPINTGKLFF. The CDR3 region has the DNA TGCGCCAGCTCCCCAACTAGCCCGATTAACACCGGGAAGCTGTTTTTT.

The gene calls are TRBV5-1 and TRBJ2-7, with TRBD2 identical over 12 bases. Trimming at V came to 7 bases and at J to 4 bases, leaving 3 bases not matched to a gene. There are 13 residues in the CDR3. CDR1 SGHRS and CDR2 YFSETQ come from the germline V gene. The CDR3 protein is CASAGTSGYEQYF. CDR3 DNA: TGCGCCAGCGCAGGGACTAGCGGGTACGAGCAGTACTTC. Combining the CDR3 with reference TRBV5-1 and TRBJ2-7 gives the whole variable domain KAGVTQTPRYLIKTRGQQVTLSCSPISGHRSVSWYQQTPGQGLQFLFEYFSETQRNKGNFPGRFSGRQFSNSRSEMNVSTLELGDSALYLCASAGTSGYEQYFGPGTRLTVT.

This clone was seen once. The CDR3 DNA reads TGTGCCAGCAGTCCCAGCAGAAACACAGATACGCAGTATTTT. Translating gives CASSPSRNTDTQYF. This rearrangement joins TRBV11-3 to TRBJ2-3; D gene ambiguous. In germline, CDR1 is SGHNT, CDR2 YENEEA. The V and J ends lost 6 bases and 2 bases respectively, with 12 bases between them. This CDR3 region has 14 residues.

V and J are TRBV11-2 and TRBJ2-3; 11 bases match TRBD2. CDR3 size: 18 residues. Germline V gene data show CDR1 as SGHAT and CDR2 as FQNNGV. V was pared by 2 bases and J by 2 bases, with 9 bases of the junction left unmatched. The CDR3 region is CASSLILLAGGPTDTQYF. The CDR3 DNA sequence: TGTGCCAGCAGCTTAATTTTGCTAGCGGGAGGCCCCACAGATACGCAGTATTTT.

The chain couples TRBV15 to TRBJ2-5; 8 bases line up with TRBD2. Germline values: CDR1 LNHNV, CDR2 YYDKDF (reference sequence). The CDR3 length is 14 residues. With 4 bases clipped from V and 5 bases from J, the junction kept 6 bases outside the gene matches. CDR3 region: CATSTRGGSETQYF. CDR3 DNA sequence: TGTGCCACCAGCACACGGGGGGGCTCGGAGACCCAGTACTTC.

This chain links TRBV27 with TRBJ2-3; D remains unclear. The CDR3 has 16 amino acids. V lost 2 bases, J lost 3 bases, and 15 bases lay in between. The V gene's germline CDR1 is MNHEY and CDR2 SMNVEV (reference sequence). Written as DNA, the CDR3 is TGTGCCAGCAGTTTAGCTCGGCGCCCCGAAACAGATACGCAGTATTTT. Residues: CASSLARRPETDTQYF.

The V and J genes are TRBV28 and TRBJ1-5, with 9 positions matching TRBD1. Germline V gives CDR1 MDHEN, CDR2 SYDVKM. This CDR3 contains 14 residues. With 6 bases clipped from V and 4 bases from J, the junction kept 4 bases outside the gene matches. CDR3 coding DNA: TGTGCCAGCAGGGGACAGGGAAATAATCAGCCCCAGCATTTT. Its translation: CASRGQGNNQPQHF.

This chain joins TRBV6-5 and TRBJ1-1, with unresolved D. The CDR3 has 14 amino acids. CDR1 is MNHEY, CDR2 SVGAGI, per germline. The V gene lost 7 bases and the J gene lost 0 bases, with 12 bases spanning the gap. In DNA form, the CDR3 reads TGTGCCAGCACCCTGTCCGGGATGAACACTGAAGCTTTCTTT. It encodes CASTLSGMNTEAFF.

This chain uses TRBV6-5 with TRBJ2-3; TRBD2 matches at 7 bases. Per the germline V gene, CDR1 is MNHEY and CDR2 is SVGAGI. The V segment lost 5 bases and the J segment 3 bases; nucleotides outside the gene matches: 8. The CDR3 spans 15 residues. The CDR3, as DNA: TGTGCCAGCAGTAGTGGCGGGAGAGGAACAGATACGCAGTATTTT. Protein: CASSSGGRGTDTQYF.

The sample holds one count of this clone. The chain recombines TRBV5-1 with TRBJ2-5; D call uncertain. The ends were cut back, 4 bases at V and 2 bases at J, with 24 bases in the middle. The CDR3 is 18 residues long. In germline, CDR1 is SGHRS, CDR2 YFSETQ. DNA of the CDR3: TGCGCCAGCAGCCCCGGGCTTCTATCCTTCGGCCTTCAAGAGACCCAGTACTTC. It encodes CASSPGLLSFGLQETQYF.

J is TRBJ2-3 and V is TRBV11-2; 7 bases match TRBD1. V shed 4 bases, J shed 3 bases, and the junction held 7 bases outside the gene matches. Germline CDR1 is SGHAT and CDR2 is FQNNGV. The CDR3 has 15 amino acids. The CDR3 coding sequence is TGTGCCAGCAGCTCGATGACAGGGCGGACAGATACGCAGTATTTT. This codes for CASSSMTGRTDTQYF. The entire variable domain, with the rest obtained from reference TRBV11-2 and TRBJ2-3, is as follows: EAGVAQSPRYKIIEKRQSVAFWCNPISGHATLYWYQQILGQGPKLLIQFQNNGVVDDSQLPKDRFSAERLKGVDSTLKIQPAKLEDSAVYLCASSSMTGRTDTQYFGPGTRLTVL.

The rearrangement links TRBV7-8 to TRBJ1-2; 7 bases agree with TRBD1. J gave up 8 bases and V 5 bases, and 14 bases lay outside the gene matches. This CDR3 is built from 15 residues. Germline values: CDR1 SGHVS, CDR2 FQNEAQ. This CDR3 reads CASSTQGQRLGGYTF. The CDR3 nucleotides are TGTGCCAGCAGCACCCAGGGACAGCGGCTTGGAGGCTACACCTTC.

This clone has just one count. The V gene is TRBV3-1 (or the pseudogene TRBV3-2), the J gene TRBJ2-3; 14 bases line up with TRBD2. This CDR3 is 19 amino acids long. Germline V lookup: CDR1 LGHDT, CDR2 YNNKEL (reference sequence). V shed 1 base and J 0 bases; nucleotides not matched to a gene: 6. As DNA, the CDR3 is TGTGCCAGCAGCCAAGGGACTAGCGGGGGGTGGGCTAGCACAGATACGCAGTATTTT. It yields the protein CASSQGTSGGWASTDTQYF.

This clone was picked up one time. Within the sample, other DNA sequences also encode this same CDR3. The chain links TRBV30 to TRBJ1-6, with TRBD1 identical over 7 bases. CDR1 and CDR2 (germline): GTSNPN, SVGIG (reference sequence). The CDR3 is 14 amino acids. The V and J ends lost 3 bases and 6 bases, in that order; junction bases with no gene match: 5. The CDR3 is CAWSVDRVNSPLHF. CDR3 in DNA: TGTGCCTGGAGCGTAGACAGGGTTAATTCACCCCTCCACTTT.

The CDR3 sequence: CASPSQGPLKSPLHF. The CDR3 bases are TGTGCAAGCCCATCCCAGGGCCCCTTGAAGTCACCCCTCCACTTT. This rearrangement joins TRBV12-2 to TRBJ1-6; the table's D call, TRBD1, was not checked against the DNA. TRBV12-2 represents a pseudogene. The CDR3 totals 15 residues.

This clone was observed once. This CDR3 is CASSSNTGELFF. The CDR3 nucleotides read TGTGCCAGCAGTTCGAACACCGGGGAGCTGTTTTTT. The chain links TRBV6-5 to TRBJ2-2; the D is unclear. V shed 4 bases and J shed 0 bases, with 0 bases lying between them. Germline V CDR1 and CDR2: MNHEY, SVGAGI. This CDR3 is built from 12 residues.

The V and J genes are TRBV5-8 and TRBJ2-1; 9 bases align to TRBD2. Germline CDR1 reads SGHTS; CDR2 reads YDEGEE. V trimming: 0 bases; J trimming: 9 bases; junction bases outside the gene matches: 7. CDR3 length equals 15 residues. The CDR3 DNA is TGTGCCAGCAGCTTGGGACTAGCGGAGTTCGGTGAGCAGTTCTTC. Its translation: CASSLGLAEFGEQFF. Full variable domain (outside the CDR3, taken from reference TRBV5-8 and TRBJ2-1): EAGVTQSPTHLIKTRGQQATLRCSPISGHTSVYWYQQALGLGLQFLLWYDEGEERNRGNFPPRFSGRQFPNYSSELNVNALELEDSALYLCASSLGLAEFGEQFFGPGTRLTVL.

CDR3 residues: CATSRVGGIQPQHF. CDR3 in DNA: TGTGCCACCAGCAGAGTTGGGGGAATTCAGCCCCAGCATTTT. The chain combines TRBV15 with TRBJ1-5, with a tentative D call TRBD1 (5 bases). Germline CDR1 LNHNV, CDR2 YYDKDF (reference sequence). V lost 1 base to trimming and J lost 6 bases, with 10 bases between them. This CDR3 region has 14 residues.

This rearrangement joins TRBV3-1 (or the pseudogene TRBV3-2) to TRBJ2-2; no clear D gene. Germline assignment: CDR1 LGHDT and CDR2 YNNKEL (reference sequence). This CDR3 comprises 15 residues. V was trimmed by 2 bases and J by 9 bases, leaving 16 bases between them. The CDR3 sequence is CASSQRWESIRELFF. The CDR3 DNA is TGTGCCAGCAGCCAAAGGTGGGAATCAATCCGGGAGCTGTTTTTT.

This chain links TRBV5-6 with TRBJ1-4; 9 nucleotides align to TRBD1. This CDR3 contains 14 residues. With 1 base clipped from V and 12 bases from J, the junction kept 7 bases outside the gene matches. Germline-derived CDR1 and CDR2 are SGHDT and YYEEEE. The CDR3 protein is CASSLPGQGFELFF. The CDR3 DNA follows: TGTGCCAGCAGCTTGCCGGGACAGGGATTCGAACTGTTTTTT.

CDR3 region: CATSRDYGTEETQYF. In DNA, the CDR3 is TGTGCCACCAGCAGAGACTACGGGACAGAAGAGACCCAGTACTTC. This sequence joins TRBV15 and TRBJ2-5; 7 bases fit TRBD1. With V trimmed by 0 bases and J by 3 bases, 4 bases remained unmatched. Germline V lookup: CDR1 LNHNV, CDR2 YYDKDF (reference sequence). The CDR3 covers 15 residues.

The rearrangement joins TRBV19 to TRBJ1-2; TRBD1 matches at 7 bases. V gave up 4 bases and J gave up 3 bases; unmatched junction bases: 8. CDR1 is LNHDA, CDR2 SQIVND, per germline (reference sequence). This CDR3 has 15 amino acids. CDR3 coding DNA: TGTGCCAGTAGTACGTCGACAGGGTCCTACTATGGCTACACCTTC. Translation: CASSTSTGSYYGYTF.

The gene calls are TRBV19 and TRBJ2-2; D is unresolved. Trimming left V 6 bases short and J 8 bases short, with 22 bases between. There are 16 residues in the CDR3. Germline V gene data show CDR1 as LNHDA and CDR2 as SQIVND (reference sequence). The CDR3 DNA reads as TGTGCCAGTAGCCCTACCGGAGCAACACGTTCGGGGGAGCTGTTTTTT. It is translated as CASSPTGATRSGELFF.

The V call is TRBV28, the J call TRBJ2-3, with TRBD2 as a possible D gene (6 bases). Germline CDR1 is MDHEN and CDR2 is SYDVKM. V lost 4 bases and J lost 1, with 15 bases in between. This CDR3 has 16 amino acids. CDR3 protein: CASSSAGGSGTDTQYF. The CDR3 coding sequence is TGTGCCAGCAGTTCGGCCGGGGGAAGTGGCACAGATACGCAGTATTTT.

The count of this clone is one. The chain joins TRBV11-2 to TRBJ1-2; 8 bases align to TRBD1. V dropped 5 bases and J dropped 3; count of bases not matched to a gene: 8. Per germline, CDR1 SGHAT and CDR2 FQNNGV. The CDR3 consists of 15 residues. Written as DNA, the CDR3 is TGTGCCAGCAGCCCCTCTCCAGGGGGCTACTATGGCTACACCTTC. Translated: CASSPSPGGYYGYTF.

This rearrangement joins TRBV27 to TRBJ1-5, with D unresolved. V lost 6 bases, J lost 8 bases, and 17 bases lay in between. Germline-derived CDR1 and CDR2 are MNHEY and SMNVEV (reference sequence). The CDR3 extends over 14 amino acids. This CDR3 reads CASSATAGWEPQHF. As DNA, the CDR3 is TGTGCCAGCAGCGCCACAGCGGGATGGGAGCCCCAGCATTTT.